This TCR beta chain was observed in a study of long-term antiretroviral therapy in people with HIV. It was version v3.0 of the immunoSEQ assay that was run at survey level. Some clones are missing from TCRdb's copy, which holds only in-frame ones; the method was immunoSEQ multiplex PCR. The table records around 21,000 clones, 65% to 90% of them present only once. Trimming stripped 6 bases from V and 3 bases from J, with 18 bases between. CDR1 is MDHEN, CDR2 SYDVKM, per germline. The CDR3 totals 15 residues. This TCR came from a man in his forties or fifties with HIV. Sequencing was performed on unsorted PBMCs, taken 0.1 years before starting antiretroviral therapy. The V gene is TRBV28, the J gene TRBJ2-7; D is perhaps TRBD1 (6 bases). The CDR3 reads CASSRSQGGYYEQYF. Here the CDR3 DNA reads TGTGCCAGCAGCCGCTCGCAAGGGGGATACTACGAGCAGTACTTC. The full variable domain, with the rest looked up from reference TRBV28 and TRBJ2-7, is DVKVTQSSRYLVKRTGEKVFLECVQDMDHENMFWYRQDPGLGLRLIYFSYDVKMKEKGDIPEGYSVSREKKERFSLILESASTNQTSMYLCASSRSQGGYYEQYFGPGTRLTVT.